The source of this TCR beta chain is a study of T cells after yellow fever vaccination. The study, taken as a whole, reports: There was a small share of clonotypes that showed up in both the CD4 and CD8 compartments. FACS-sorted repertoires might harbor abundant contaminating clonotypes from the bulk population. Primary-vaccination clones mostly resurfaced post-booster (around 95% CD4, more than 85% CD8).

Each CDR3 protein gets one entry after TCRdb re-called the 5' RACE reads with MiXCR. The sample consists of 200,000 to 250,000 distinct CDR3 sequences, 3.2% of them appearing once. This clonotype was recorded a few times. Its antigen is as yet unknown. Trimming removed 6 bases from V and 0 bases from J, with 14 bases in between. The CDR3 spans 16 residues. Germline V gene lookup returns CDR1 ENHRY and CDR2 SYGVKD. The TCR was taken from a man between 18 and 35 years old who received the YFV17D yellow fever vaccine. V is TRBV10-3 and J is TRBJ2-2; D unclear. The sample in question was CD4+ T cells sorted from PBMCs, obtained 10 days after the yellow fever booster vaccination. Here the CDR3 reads CAIRPTSYANTGELFF. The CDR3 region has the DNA TGTGCCATCAGACCTACCAGCTACGCGAACACCGGGGAGCTGTTTTTT.